Shown below are 21 T cell receptor beta chains from a single sample sequenced in a study of graft-versus-host responses after intestinal transplantation. The method was immunoSEQ multiplex PCR; TCRdb's version includes in-frame clones alone and lacks a portion of them. The data show about 88,000 clones, under 90% seen once. The antigens these receptors bind are not known. The sequencing used unstimulated CD4+ T cells sorted from spleen or lymph node cells, collected before intestinal transplant. These receptors were obtained from a human donor who received an intestinal transplant.

The J gene is TRBJ2-7, the V gene TRBV5-1; TRBD1 matches 8 bases. Germline-derived CDR1 and CDR2 are SGHRS and YFSETQ. This CDR3 region has 14 residues. V dropped 4 bases and J dropped 6; count of bases not matched to a gene: 9. CDR3 nucleotides: TGCGCCAGCAGCCGGACGGGACAGGTACTCGAGCAGTACTTC. Protein product: CASSRTGQVLEQYF.

V and J are TRBV28 and TRBJ1-6; D unresolved. Trimming cost V 3 bases and J 7 bases, with 7 bases left between them. CDR1 and CDR2 from the germline V gene are MDHEN and SYDVKM. The CDR3 spans 13 residues. CDR3 coding DNA: TGTGCCAGCAGTTTGAGGGTCAATTCACCCCTCCACTTT. Amino acids: CASSLRVNSPLHF.

The rearrangement joins TRBV19 to TRBJ1-6; D unclear. Deletions cut 6 bases from V and 7 bases from J, with 10 bases between. CDR3 size: 13 residues. Per germline, CDR1 LNHDA and CDR2 SQIVND (reference sequence). DNA of the CDR3: TGTGCCAGTAGCCGAGGGCCGAATTCACCCCTCCACTTT. The encoded protein is CASSRGPNSPLHF.

The chain recombines TRBV11-2 with TRBJ2-7, with TRBD1 matching over 7 bases. The CDR3 is made up of 14 amino acids. Germline loops: CDR1 SGHAT, CDR2 FQNNGV. After removal of 5 bases from V and 3 bases from J, the junction contained 7 bases not matched to a gene. CDR3 sequence: CASSPRQGYYEQYF. CDR3 sequence (DNA): TGTGCCAGCAGCCCGAGACAGGGATACTACGAGCAGTACTTC.

This clone was observed once. This rearrangement joins TRBV21-1 to TRBJ1-5; the listed D gene, TRBD1, was not tested against the DNA. TRBV21-1 is an annotated pseudogene. CDR3 length: 18 amino acids. The CDR3 sequence is CASSKATGGIYSNQPQHF. CDR3 DNA: TGTGCCAGCAGCAAAGCGACAGGGGGCATATATAGCAATCAGCCCCAGCATTTT.

V gene TRBV9 combines with J gene TRBJ1-4; maybe TRBD1 (5 bases). The V end was cut by 0 bases, the J end by 6 bases, with 15 bases between. From germline, CDR1 is SGDLS and CDR2 YYNGEE. The CDR3 totals 16 residues. In DNA, the CDR3 is TGTGCCAGCAGCGTAGCTGCAGGGTTTGATTATGAAAAACTGTTTTTT. Translation: CASSVAAGFDYEKLFF.

This chain connects TRBV5-6 to TRBJ2-7; TRBD2 might be the D (5 bases). The V gene's germline CDR1 is SGHDT and CDR2 YYEEEE. CDR3 length: 12 residues. V lost 2 bases and J lost 6, with 9 bases in between. The CDR3 bases are TGTGCCAGCAGCTTCGTCGGGGTCGAGCAGTACTTC. Translation: CASSFVGVEQYF.

CDR3 amino acids: CASSPRARDAFF. Written as DNA, the CDR3 is TGTGCCAGCAGCCCCCGGGCCAGGGATGCTTTCTTT. The chain links TRBV7-9 to TRBJ1-1, with D perhaps TRBD1 (5 bases). This CDR3 has 12 residues. The germline V gene encodes CDR1 SEHNR and CDR2 FQNEAQ (reference sequence). V shed 5 bases and J shed 11 bases, with 15 bases lying between them.

This clone was seen only once. A junction boundary mismatches the germline segment, possibly from a read error. The chain links TRBV7-7 to TRBJ2-5, with 7 positions matching TRBD2. Germline V CDR1 and CDR2: SSHAT, FNYEAQ (reference sequence). The CDR3 is made up of 15 amino acids. This CDR3 reads CASSLGGGGQETQYF. DNA for the CDR3: TGTGCTAGCAGCTTAGGTGGGGGAGGGCAAGAGACCCAGTACTTC.

The V gene is TRBV2, the J gene TRBJ1-1; D might be TRBD1 (6 bases). The germline V and J ends were trimmed by 1 base and 1 base, with 16 bases remaining between them. The CDR3 runs to 17 residues. Per the germline V gene, CDR1 is SNHLY and CDR2 is FYNNEI. DNA for the CDR3: TGTGCCAGCAGTGAAGGGGGGGGCAGCCCCCCGAACACTGAAGCTTTCTTT. Translated, it gives CASSEGGGSPPNTEAFF.

This rearrangement joins TRBV2 to TRBJ2-1; possibly TRBD2 for D (6 bases). Trimming shortened V by 5 bases and J by 0 bases, and 14 bases separated the two germline ends. The CDR3 contains 16 residues. From germline, CDR1 is SNHLY and CDR2 FYNNEI. The CDR3 loop is CASSHPPGGSYNEQFF. CDR3 sequence (DNA): TGTGCCAGCAGTCACCCCCCCGGGGGCTCCTACAATGAGCAGTTCTTC.

The count of this clone is one. The V gene is TRBV2, the J gene TRBJ2-1; 8 nucleotides match TRBD2. The junction had 11 bases not matched to a gene; V was cut back by 7 bases and J by 9 bases. CDR1 SNHLY and CDR2 FYNNEI come from the germline V gene. CDR3 length: 14 amino acids. CDR3 DNA: TGTGCCAGCACCTCAGCGGGAGAGGCGAGTGAGCAGTTCTTC. This sequence encodes CASTSAGEASEQFF.

This chain links TRBV5-1 with TRBJ2-1; 12 bases agree with TRBD2. The germline CDR1 and CDR2 sequences are SGHRS and YFSETQ. The trim removed 2 bases at V and 8 bases at J, leaving 5 bases unmatched. The CDR3 contains 15 residues. The CDR3 loop is CASSLRLAGGDEQFF. The CDR3 region has the DNA TGCGCCAGCAGCTTAAGGCTAGCGGGGGGGGATGAGCAGTTCTTC.

This clone was observed once. The chain has TRBV5-1 and TRBJ2-4; TRBD1 aligns across 7 bases. V was clipped by 1 base and J by 4 bases; unmatched bases: 2. This CDR3 contains 14 residues. Germline V gene lookup returns CDR1 SGHRS and CDR2 YFSETQ. Here the CDR3 DNA reads TGCGCCAGCAGCTTGCAGGGGGTAAAAAACATTCAGTACTTC. Translating it yields CASSLQGVKNIQYF.

This clone was seen just once. The rearrangement links TRBV6-1 to TRBJ2-7, with D perhaps TRBD2 (6 bases). This CDR3 spans 15 amino acids. V lost 7 bases and J lost 2, with 18 bases in between. Germline V CDR1 and CDR2: MNHNS, SASEGT. Written as DNA, the CDR3 is TGTGCCAGCACCCTGGCCGGAGGGGCCCCCTACGAGCAGTACTTC. This translates into CASTLAGGAPYEQYF.

The chain combines TRBV7-9 with TRBJ1-1; D not certain. The CDR3 covers 17 residues. Deletions cut 3 bases from V and 1 base from J, with 18 bases between. CDR1 and CDR2 from the germline V gene are SEHNR and FQNEAQ (reference sequence). The CDR3 nucleotides are TGTGCCAGCAGCTTTACTATCCGGAGGTTGCCGAACACTGAAGCTTTCTTT. Amino acid sequence: CASSFTIRRLPNTEAFF.

The gene calls are TRBV5-1 and TRBJ2-1; D is perhaps TRBD2 (7 bases). V was clipped by 2 bases and J by 4 bases, with 13 bases between them. CDR1 is SGHRS and CDR2 is YFSETQ in the germline V gene. The CDR3 runs to 15 residues. The CDR3 loop is CASSFPGGAYNEQFF. DNA for the CDR3: TGCGCCAGCAGCTTCCCTGGGGGGGCATACAATGAGCAGTTCTTC.

The chain uses TRBV5-5 and TRBJ2-7; D unclear. The CDR3 has 12 amino acids. The ends were cut back, 4 bases at V and 4 bases at J, with 9 bases in the middle. Germline V lookup: CDR1 SGHKS, CDR2 YYEKEE (reference sequence). The CDR3 DNA is TGTGCCAGCAGCCCCCAAAATTACGAGCAGTACTTC. Translated, it gives CASSPQNYEQYF. Filled out from reference TRBV5-5 and TRBJ2-7, the complete variable domain reads DAGVTQSPTHLIKTRGQQVTLRCSPISGHKSVSWYQQVLGQGPQFIFQYYEKEERGRGNFPDRFSARQFPNYSSELNVNALLLGDSALYLCASSPQNYEQYFGPGTRLTVT.

The V call is TRBV27, the J call TRBJ2-1; 8 positions agree with TRBD1. V lost 11 bases and J lost 4; bases outside the gene matches: 10. The CDR3 is 14 residues long. Per germline, CDR1 MNHEY and CDR2 SMNVEV (reference sequence). The CDR3 sequence is CALPPGQAYNEQFF. The CDR3, as DNA: TGTGCCCTCCCCCCGGGACAGGCTTACAATGAGCAGTTCTTC.

The V gene is TRBV28, the J gene TRBJ2-7; 10 positions match TRBD1. Germline CDR1 reads MDHEN; CDR2 reads SYDVKM. CDR3 length: 15 residues. The V segment lost 7 bases and the J segment 2 bases; nucleotides outside the gene matches: 8. This CDR3 reads CASNLPGQGTYEQYF. CDR3 nucleotide sequence: TGTGCCAGCAACTTACCGGGACAGGGGACCTACGAGCAGTACTTC.

This clone was observed once. The chain carries TRBV5-1 and TRBJ2-3; 8 positions match TRBD2. Germline trimming cut 3 bases from V and 2 bases from J; bases unmatched to any gene: 11. This CDR3 has 17 amino acids. Germline assignment: CDR1 SGHRS and CDR2 YFSETQ. CDR3 in amino acids: CASSWGFGAGVTDTQYF. CDR3 DNA sequence: TGCGCCAGCAGCTGGGGTTTCGGAGCGGGGGTCACAGATACGCAGTATTTT.